Below, 29 T cell receptor beta chains from the same sample are listed, as sequenced in a study of shared clonotypes between healthy human individuals. Repertoires were generated with immunoSEQ multiplex PCR, while TCRdb's copy carries only in-frame clones and drops some. The data show fewer than 700,000 clones, 85% to 95% seen once. Naivety among CD8 cells was defined by CD45RO negativity and positive CCR7 selection, thereby excluding terminally differentiated effector memory CD45RA+ cells. Sequencing was performed on naive CD8+ T cells sorted from blood. These receptors were obtained from a woman aged 25-40 years in good health.

The rearrangement joins TRBV27 to TRBJ2-7; D unresolved. Trimming cost V 5 bases and J 1 base, with 12 bases left between them. Germline loops: CDR1 MNHEY, CDR2 SMNVEV (reference sequence). The CDR3 runs 14 residues. The CDR3 bases are TGTGCCAGCAGTCCGTTTTTCGGATCCTACGAGCAGTACTTC. It translates to CASSPFFGSYEQYF.

The chain recombines TRBV7-6 with TRBJ2-2, with TRBD1 identical over 9 bases. Trimming removed 8 bases from V and 7 bases from J; junction bases left unmatched: 5. CDR1 is SGHVS, CDR2 FNYEAQ, per germline. CDR3 length: 13 residues. The CDR3 bases are TGTGCCAGCGGGACAGGGAACGGCGGGGAGCTGTTTTTT. Encoded protein: CASGTGNGGELFF.

J is TRBJ2-7 and V is TRBV6-1, with 11 bases identical to TRBD2. Germline V CDR1 and CDR2: MNHNS, SASEGT. The CDR3 is made up of 14 amino acids. V shed 5 bases, J shed 3 bases, and the junction held 3 bases outside the gene matches. The CDR3 is CASSLAGGLYEQYF. The CDR3 region has the DNA TGTGCCAGCAGTCTAGCGGGAGGCCTCTACGAGCAGTACTTC.

On this clone itself: This same CDR3 is encoded by further DNA sequences in the sample. V gene TRBV9 combines with J gene TRBJ2-2; D unresolved. The CDR3 is 13 amino acids. V was trimmed by 0 bases and J by 5 bases, leaving 5 bases between them. The germline V gene has CDR1 SGDLS and CDR2 YYNGEE. CDR3 sequence: CASSVGGTGELFF. The CDR3 DNA is TGTGCCAGCAGCGTAGGTGGAACCGGGGAGCTGTTTTTT.

V usage is TRBV10-3 and J usage is TRBJ2-1; perhaps TRBD2 as D (5 bases). The V and J ends lost 3 bases and 2 bases respectively, with 14 bases between them. Germline loops: CDR1 ENHRY, CDR2 SYGVKD. The CDR3 contains 16 residues. CDR3 in amino acids: CAISDFGEGTYNEQFF. The CDR3 region has the DNA TGTGCCATCAGTGATTTCGGGGAAGGGACCTACAATGAGCAGTTCTTC.

The CDR3 DNA is TGCGCCAGCAGCCACCTCCGGGGGACTGAAGCTTTCTTT. Amino acid sequence: CASSHLRGTEAFF. The chain carries TRBV4-1 and TRBJ1-1, with D perhaps TRBD1 (5 bases). CDR3 length equals 13 residues. CDR1 is MGHRA and CDR2 is YSYEKL in the germline V gene. V was cut by 3 bases and J by 5 bases, with 10 bases left in between.

The gene calls are TRBV7-9 and TRBJ2-1; D remains ambiguous. The CDR3 is made up of 11 amino acids. V was clipped by 6 bases and J by 7 bases, with 7 bases between them. Germline V gene lookup returns CDR1 SEHNR and CDR2 FQNEAQ (reference sequence). CDR3 DNA sequence: TGTGCCAGCAGTCTGCAGAATGAGCAGTTCTTC. It encodes CASSLQNEQFF.

The gene calls are TRBV5-4 and TRBJ2-2; 10 positions agree with TRBD1. Germline CDR1 and CDR2: SGHNT and YYREEE (reference sequence). There are 16 residues in the CDR3. The ends lost 2 bases at V and 6 bases at J; junction bases unmatched: 7. The CDR3 protein is CASSFRDRGFSGELFF. The CDR3 DNA follows: TGTGCCAGCAGCTTCCGGGACAGGGGATTCTCCGGGGAGCTGTTTTTT.

This chain connects TRBV11-1 to TRBJ2-1; no reliable D call. The CDR3 spans 14 residues. In germline, CDR1 is SGHAT, CDR2 FQDESV (reference sequence). Trimming stripped 1 base from V and 6 bases from J, with 10 bases between. The CDR3, as DNA: TGTGCCAGCAGCTTAGTCTCCCGGTTCAATGAGCAGTTCTTC. Its translation: CASSLVSRFNEQFF.

In DNA, the CDR3 is TGTGCCAGCAGCGTAGAAGGGACATATAATTCACCCCTCCACTTT. The encoded protein is CASSVEGTYNSPLHF. The chain has TRBV9 and TRBJ1-6; perhaps TRBD1 as D (6 bases). The CDR3 is 15 amino acids. The V gene's germline CDR1 is SGDLS and CDR2 YYNGEE. Trimming pared 0 bases from V and 4 bases from J, leaving 8 bases between.

Concerning this clone: Other DNA sequences from this sample encode an identical CDR3 as well. The genes are TRBV27 and TRBJ2-6; D not resolved. This CDR3 contains 14 residues. V lost 2 bases, J lost 0 bases, and 2 bases lay in between. Looked up from germline, CDR1 is MNHEY and CDR2 is SMNVEV (reference sequence). The CDR3 sequence: CASSLLSGANVLTF. CDR3 bases: TGTGCCAGCAGTTTACTCTCTGGGGCCAACGTCCTGACTTTC.

The rearrangement uses TRBV5-1 and TRBJ1-1; 8 bases match TRBD1. J was trimmed by 3 bases and V by 5 bases; bases with no gene match: 6. The CDR3 runs 14 residues. The germline V gene has CDR1 SGHRS and CDR2 YFSETQ. The CDR3 region is CASRSGGEDTEAFF. Here the CDR3 DNA reads TGCGCCAGCAGGTCAGGGGGCGAGGACACTGAAGCTTTCTTT.

The chain uses TRBV4-1 and TRBJ2-7, with 8 nucleotides matching TRBD2. This CDR3 comprises 15 residues. V trimming: 0 bases; J trimming: 3 bases; junction bases outside the gene matches: 4. Per the germline V gene, CDR1 is MGHRA and CDR2 is YSYEKL. The CDR3 bases are TGCGCCAGCAGCCAAGAAGAGACTAGCGACTACGAGCAGTACTTC. It encodes CASSQEETSDYEQYF.

The sample holds one count of this clone. The chain is built from TRBV5-4 and TRBJ2-3; possible D gene TRBD1, 5 bases. Trimming took 0 bases from V and 2 from J, leaving 16 bases between them. Germline CDR1 is SGHNT and CDR2 is YYREEE (reference sequence). CDR3 length: 17 amino acids. The CDR3 DNA reads as TGTGCCAGCAGCTTGGCCCAGGGAAATATCCTCACAGATACGCAGTATTTT. This gives the protein CASSLAQGNILTDTQYF.

The chain has TRBV11-2 and TRBJ2-5; 10 bases line up with TRBD2. The CDR3 loop spans 16 amino acids. CDR1 is SGHAT and CDR2 is FQNNGV in the germline V gene. V lost 5 bases to trimming and J lost 0 bases; unmatched junction nucleotides: 6. CDR3 sequence reads: CASSGIAGGYQETQYF. CDR3 in DNA: TGTGCCAGCAGCGGGATAGCGGGAGGCTACCAAGAGACCCAGTACTTC.

This chain joins TRBV29-1 and TRBJ2-1; D might be TRBD1 or TRBD2, each matching 5 bases. The germline CDR1 and CDR2 sequences are SQVTM and ANQGSEA. Trimming took 4 bases from V and 11 from J, leaving 18 bases between them. The CDR3 has 13 residues. The CDR3 region has the DNA TGCAGCGTTGTAGGGACGGGGTGGGAGAAGCAGTTCTTC. It encodes CSVVGTGWEKQFF.

The V and J genes are TRBV6-1 and TRBJ2-5; 8 nucleotides match TRBD1. The assigned J gene may be wrong: the sequence end matches TRBJ2-7 better. Germline V gene sequence: CDR1 MNHNS, CDR2 SASEGT. This CDR3 is built from 13 residues. CDR3 DNA sequence: TGTGCCACAGAGGACAGGGAGGCCTACGAGCAGTACTTC. It yields the protein CATEDREAYEQYF.

J is TRBJ2-7 and V is TRBV2, with D perhaps matching TRBD1 (6 bases). Germline CDR1 and CDR2: SNHLY and FYNNEI. The ends were cut back, 0 bases at V and 2 bases at J, with 11 bases in the middle. This CDR3 spans 15 amino acids. The CDR3 bases are TGTGCCAGCAGTGAAGCGTTGGGACACCCCTACGAGCAGTACTTC. This translates into CASSEALGHPYEQYF.

A remark on this clone: The sample carries other DNA sequences with the same CDR3. This chain connects TRBV6-5 to TRBJ2-1; maybe TRBD1 (7 bases). Germline V gene lookup returns CDR1 MNHEY and CDR2 SVGAGI. This CDR3 region has 14 residues. With 6 bases removed from V and 2 bases from J, the gap between germline ends came to 11 bases. The CDR3 here is CASSQGGPYNEQFF. The CDR3 DNA reads as TGTGCCAGCAGCCAGGGGGGCCCCTACAATGAGCAGTTCTTC.

The chain uses TRBV28 and TRBJ2-7; 9 bases line up with TRBD1. The CDR3 has 15 amino acids. Germline CDR1 and CDR2: MDHEN and SYDVKM. V dropped 4 bases and J dropped 3; count of bases not matched to a gene: 7. CDR3 nucleotide sequence: TGTGCCAGCAGTTCCCCTCGGGGACAGGGCTACGAGCAGTACTTC. Translated, it gives CASSSPRGQGYEQYF.

The chain employs TRBV2 and TRBJ1-4; D not resolved. The CDR3 runs to 14 residues. V lost 3 bases to trimming and J lost 8 bases, with 13 bases between them. Germline assignment: CDR1 SNHLY and CDR2 FYNNEI. In DNA form, the CDR3 reads TGTGCCAGCAGTGAGAAAGGGCCTCGGGAAAAACTGTTTTTT. Protein product: CASSEKGPREKLFF.

The V gene is TRBV19, the J gene TRBJ2-1; TRBD2 is a possible D gene (6 bases). The CDR3 is 13 residues long. CDR1 LNHDA and CDR2 SQIVND come from the germline V gene (reference sequence). V lost 3 bases, J lost 8 bases, and 11 bases lay in between. The CDR3 region has the DNA TGTGCCAGTAGTATCTGGACTAAAGATGAGCAGTTCTTC. Protein product: CASSIWTKDEQFF.

The J gene is TRBJ1-1, the V gene TRBV6-1; no clear D gene. V was pared by 4 bases and J by 0 bases, with 12 bases between. The CDR3 runs 15 residues. Germline lookup yields CDR1 MNHNS and CDR2 SASEGT. The CDR3 here is CASSVRPRMNTEAFF. The CDR3 DNA reads TGTGCCAGCAGTGTGCGGCCACGCATGAACACTGAAGCTTTCTTT.

Concerning this clone: The same CDR3 can be traced to other DNA sequences in this sample. The V gene is TRBV11-2, the J gene TRBJ2-7, with D unclear. Germline V gene sequence: CDR1 SGHAT, CDR2 FQNNGV. Trimming took off 1 base at V and 3 bases at J, with 7 bases between the two ends. The CDR3 totals 13 residues. The CDR3 DNA is TGTGCCAGCAGCTTAGGACCACTCTACGAGCAGTACTTC. Its protein product is CASSLGPLYEQYF.

This CDR3 reads CASSLVGTGGLAEAFF. CDR3 sequence (DNA): TGTGCCAGCAGCTTAGTGGGGACAGGGGGGCTCGCTGAAGCTTTCTTT. The chain joins TRBV7-9 to TRBJ1-1, with TRBD1 matching 11 bases. V was clipped by 1 base and J by 6 bases; unmatched bases: 7. The CDR3 length is 16 residues. CDR1 and CDR2 from the germline V gene are SEHNR and FQNEAQ (reference sequence).

The chain carries TRBV2 and TRBJ2-7; 8 positions agree with TRBD2. The CDR3 covers 13 residues. Trimming removed 8 bases from V and 3 bases from J; junction bases left unmatched: 6. The V gene's germline CDR1 is SNHLY and CDR2 FYNNEI. DNA for the CDR3: TGTGCCAGCTTTGGAGCGGGGGACTACGAGCAGTACTTC. This codes for CASFGAGDYEQYF.

This clone was seen only a few times. The CDR3 sequence: CSVGAWLEQYF. The CDR3 nucleotides are TGCAGCGTTGGGGCTTGGCTCGAGCAGTACTTC. The chain combines TRBV29-1 with TRBJ2-7; D is undetermined. The CDR3 has 11 residues. The germline V gene has CDR1 SQVTM and CDR2 ANQGSEA. Trimming left V 4 bases short and J 6 bases short, with 10 bases between.

J is TRBJ1-2 and V is TRBV28, with D possibly being TRBD1 (5 bases). Germline V gene data show CDR1 as MDHEN and CDR2 as SYDVKM. V gave up 2 bases and J gave up 4 bases, with 20 bases separating them. The CDR3 is 17 amino acids. The CDR3 bases are TGTGCCAGCAGTTTAATGGTGTGGGGGGAAGATAGCTATGGCTACACCTTC. Encoded protein: CASSLMVWGEDSYGYTF.

The gene calls are TRBV2 and TRBJ2-3; D may be TRBD1 (6 bases). With 11 bases removed from V and 3 bases from J, the gap between germline ends came to 15 bases. Germline-derived CDR1 and CDR2 are SNHLY and FYNNEI. The CDR3 is made up of 13 amino acids. CDR3 DNA: TGTGCCTCACAGGGTTGGGGGACAGATACGCAGTATTTT. Encoded protein: CASQGWGTDTQYF.